This is a list of T cell receptor beta chains from one sample in a study of neurological immune-mediated disorders. TCRdb passed the 5' RACE reads through MiXCR, listing each CDR3 protein once. This table has nearly 60,000 distinct CDR3 sequences, 3% to 4% appearing once. Sequencing input: PBMCs. These receptors all come from a woman aged 55-70 years with multiple sclerosis. Both conserved end residues are part of each CDR3. The order of the fields is V gene, J gene, clone size, D gene, CDR3 protein, CDR3 DNA. The D gene is left open where the match is weak. The size entry is marked missing in some rows and otherwise reads once, few, many or a size class.

v_call: TRBV12-3/TRBV12-4; j_call: TRBJ2-2; clone_size: many; d_call: TRBD1; cdr3_aa: CASSYTGGNTGELFF; cdr3_nt: TGTGCCAGCAGTTACACAGGGGGAAACACCGGGGAGCTGTTTTTT
v_call: TRBV20-1; j_call: TRBJ1-6; clone_size: many; d_call: NA; cdr3_aa: CSADRDANSPLHF; cdr3_nt: TGCAGTGCGGACCGGGACGCAAATTCACCCCTCCACTTT
v_call: TRBV28; j_call: TRBJ1-1; clone_size: many; d_call: NA; cdr3_aa: CASPPGGDVNTEAFF; cdr3_nt: TGTGCCAGCCCACCGGGGGGAGACGTGAACACTGAAGCTTTCTTT
v_call: TRBV5-1; j_call: TRBJ1-4; clone_size: many; d_call: TRBD1; cdr3_aa: CASSSTGTGNEKLFF; cdr3_nt: TGCGCCAGCAGCAGCACCGGGACAGGGAATGAAAAACTGTTTTTT
v_call: TRBV7-2; j_call: TRBJ1-4; clone_size: many; d_call: NA; cdr3_aa: CASSLTGITEKLFF; cdr3_nt: TGTGCCAGCAGCTTAACAGGGATTACTGAAAAACTGTTTTTT
v_call: TRBV2; j_call: TRBJ1-2; clone_size: many; d_call: TRBD1; cdr3_aa: CANYLTGTGSAGYTF; cdr3_nt: TGTGCCAACTATTTAACCGGGACAGGGTCGGCTGGCTACACCTTC
v_call: TRBV20-1; j_call: TRBJ2-7; clone_size: many; d_call: NA; cdr3_aa: CSARGTDSYEQYF; cdr3_nt: TGCAGTGCAAGAGGGACGGACTCCTACGAGCAGTACTTC
v_call: TRBV29-1; j_call: TRBJ2-2; clone_size: many; d_call: TRBD2; cdr3_aa: CSVSGLAANTGELFF; cdr3_nt: TGCAGCGTTTCCGGACTAGCGGCGAACACCGGGGAGCTGTTTTTT
v_call: TRBV10-3; j_call: TRBJ1-3; clone_size: many; d_call: NA; cdr3_aa: CAISESIPLGLDTIYF; cdr3_nt: TGTGCCATCAGTGAGTCGATTCCCTTGGGTCTTGACACCATATATTTT
v_call: TRBV6-2/TRBV6-3; j_call: TRBJ2-3; clone_size: many; d_call: NA; cdr3_aa: CASSFVADTQYF; cdr3_nt: TGTGCCAGCAGTTTCGTAGCAGATACGCAGTATTTT
v_call: TRBV5-1; j_call: TRBJ2-2; clone_size: many; d_call: NA; cdr3_aa: CASSLAQGRSGELFF; cdr3_nt: TGCGCCAGCAGCTTGGCGCAGGGTAGATCCGGGGAGCTGTTTTTT
v_call: TRBV7-2; j_call: TRBJ1-4; clone_size: NA; d_call: NA; cdr3_aa: CASSATALGGVSEKLFF; cdr3_nt: TGTGCCAGCAGCGCCACGGCGCTTGGGGGAGTGAGTGAAAAACTGTTTTTT
v_call: TRBV5-1; j_call: TRBJ2-5; clone_size: many; d_call: NA; cdr3_aa: CASKREQETQYF; cdr3_nt: TGCGCCAGCAAGAGGGAGCAAGAGACCCAGTACTTC
v_call: TRBV7-2; j_call: TRBJ2-1; clone_size: many; d_call: NA; cdr3_aa: CASSYSASSYNEQFF; cdr3_nt: TGTGCCAGCAGCTATAGCGCCAGCTCCTACAATGAGCAGTTCTTC
v_call: TRBV29-1; j_call: TRBJ2-5; clone_size: many; d_call: TRBD1; cdr3_aa: CSVTRQGVWETQYF; cdr3_nt: TGCAGCGTTACCCGCCAGGGGGTATGGGAGACCCAGTACTTC
v_call: TRBV20-1; j_call: TRBJ2-7; clone_size: many; d_call: TRBD1; cdr3_aa: CSAYAGTGAYEQYF; cdr3_nt: TGCAGTGCCTATGCCGGGACAGGGGCCTACGAGCAGTACTTC
v_call: TRBV5-1; j_call: TRBJ1-4; clone_size: many; d_call: NA; cdr3_aa: CASSLMHNTNEKLFF; cdr3_nt: TGCGCCAGCAGCTTGATGCATAATACTAATGAAAAACTGTTTTTT
v_call: TRBV7-2; j_call: TRBJ1-1; clone_size: many; d_call: NA; cdr3_aa: CASSLGGGNTEAFF; cdr3_nt: TGTGCCAGCAGCTTAGGAGGAGGGAACACTGAAGCTTTCTTT
v_call: TRBV20-1; j_call: TRBJ2-4; clone_size: many; d_call: NA; cdr3_aa: CGSGSLAKNIQYF; cdr3_nt: TGCGGGAGCGGGTCTCTAGCCAAAAACATTCAGTACTTC
v_call: TRBV5-6; j_call: TRBJ2-5; clone_size: many; d_call: NA; cdr3_aa: CASSLELKETQYF; cdr3_nt: TGTGCCAGCAGCTTGGAACTTAAAGAGACCCAGTACTTC
v_call: TRBV7-3; j_call: TRBJ2-2; clone_size: many; d_call: NA; cdr3_aa: CASSWTEHRELFF; cdr3_nt: TGTGCCAGCAGCTGGACGGAACACCGGGAGCTGTTTTTT
v_call: TRBV5-1; j_call: TRBJ2-5; clone_size: many; d_call: NA; cdr3_aa: CASSLGVSGKETQYF; cdr3_nt: TGCGCCAGCAGCCTAGGGGTATCCGGAAAAGAGACCCAGTACTTC
v_call: TRBV10-3; j_call: TRBJ1-1; clone_size: many; d_call: NA; cdr3_aa: CAISDFGATEAFF; cdr3_nt: TGTGCCATCAGTGATTTTGGTGCCACTGAAGCTTTCTTT
v_call: TRBV15; j_call: TRBJ2-7; clone_size: many; d_call: TRBD1; cdr3_aa: CATSSDLRQGDYEQYF; cdr3_nt: TGTGCCACCAGCAGCGACCTTAGACAGGGGGACTACGAGCAGTACTTC
v_call: TRBV30; j_call: TRBJ1-1; clone_size: many; d_call: NA; cdr3_aa: CAWSWEGEAFF; cdr3_nt: TGTGCCTGGAGTTGGGAGGGTGAAGCTTTCTTT
v_call: TRBV18; j_call: TRBJ1-2; clone_size: many; d_call: TRBD1; cdr3_aa: CASSPGPTGTVMGYGYTF; cdr3_nt: TGTGCCAGCTCACCGGGCCCGACCGGGACAGTTATGGGGTATGGCTACACCTTC
v_call: TRBV6-2/TRBV6-3; j_call: TRBJ2-5; clone_size: many; d_call: TRBD1; cdr3_aa: CASSYTIGQGVEETQYF; cdr3_nt: TGTGCCAGCAGTTATACCATCGGACAGGGGGTAGAAGAGACCCAGTACTTC
v_call: TRBV5-1; j_call: TRBJ2-3; clone_size: many; d_call: NA; cdr3_aa: CASNFGAPLRTDTQYF; cdr3_nt: TGCGCCAGCAACTTTGGGGCTCCATTACGCACAGATACGCAGTATTTT
v_call: TRBV27; j_call: TRBJ2-3; clone_size: many; d_call: NA; cdr3_aa: CASSLNRVPTDTQYF; cdr3_nt: TGTGCCAGCAGTTTAAACAGGGTTCCTACAGATACGCAGTATTTT
v_call: TRBV20-1; j_call: TRBJ2-7; clone_size: many; d_call: NA; cdr3_aa: CSAPGTLVGEQYF; cdr3_nt: TGCAGTGCTCCCGGGACCCTGGTTGGGGAGCAGTACTTC
v_call: TRBV20-1; j_call: TRBJ2-1; clone_size: many; d_call: TRBD2; cdr3_aa: CSAPPSGFYNEQFF; cdr3_nt: TGCAGTGCCCCCCCTAGCGGATTTTACAATGAGCAGTTCTTC
v_call: TRBV4-2; j_call: TRBJ2-1; clone_size: many; d_call: TRBD2; cdr3_aa: CASSQDVASGSYNEQFF; cdr3_nt: TGTGCCAGCAGCCAAGATGTAGCTAGCGGGAGTTACAATGAGCAGTTCTTC
v_call: TRBV5-1; j_call: TRBJ2-7; clone_size: many; d_call: TRBD1; cdr3_aa: CASSFDRGHDEQYF; cdr3_nt: TGCGCCAGCAGCTTTGACAGGGGGCACGACGAGCAGTACTTC
v_call: TRBV12-3/TRBV12-4; j_call: TRBJ2-4; clone_size: many; d_call: NA; cdr3_aa: CASSLGAENIQYF; cdr3_nt: TGTGCCAGCAGTTTAGGAGCGGAAAACATTCAGTACTTC
v_call: TRBV29-1; j_call: TRBJ2-7; clone_size: many; d_call: TRBD1; cdr3_aa: CSVVVDRAILSYEQYF; cdr3_nt: TGCAGCGTTGTTGTCGACAGGGCTATTTTATCCTACGAGCAGTACTTC
v_call: TRBV24-1; j_call: TRBJ1-5; clone_size: many; d_call: TRBD1; cdr3_aa: CATSDGAGTGGDSNQPQHF; cdr3_nt: TGTGCCACCAGTGATGGGGCCGGGACAGGGGGGGATAGCAATCAGCCCCAGCATTTT
v_call: TRBV5-1; j_call: TRBJ2-7; clone_size: many; d_call: NA; cdr3_aa: CASSVGWYEQYF; cdr3_nt: TGCGCCAGCAGCGTAGGCTGGTACGAGCAGTACTTC
v_call: TRBV5-1; j_call: TRBJ2-7; clone_size: many; d_call: TRBD2; cdr3_aa: CASSPINQKGLAGGPWFYEQYF; cdr3_nt: TGCGCCAGCAGCCCGATCAACCAAAAAGGACTAGCGGGAGGGCCTTGGTTCTACGAGCAGTACTTC
v_call: TRBV28; j_call: TRBJ2-5; clone_size: many; d_call: TRBD1; cdr3_aa: CASSFGTEETQYF; cdr3_nt: TGTGCCAGCAGTTTTGGGACAGAAGAGACCCAGTACTTC
v_call: TRBV10-3; j_call: TRBJ2-7; clone_size: many; d_call: TRBD1; cdr3_aa: CAISSGTGVYEQYF; cdr3_nt: TGTGCCATCAGTTCCGGGACAGGGGTCTACGAGCAGTACTTC
v_call: TRBV7-2; j_call: TRBJ1-3; clone_size: many; d_call: NA; cdr3_aa: CASSLEGFRNTIYF; cdr3_nt: TGTGCCAGCAGCTTAGAGGGGTTCCGAAACACCATATATTTT
v_call: TRBV9; j_call: TRBJ2-1; clone_size: many; d_call: TRBD2; cdr3_aa: CASSGGTSGSSYNEQFF; cdr3_nt: TGTGCCAGCAGCGGAGGGACTAGCGGGAGCTCCTACAATGAGCAGTTCTTC
v_call: TRBV29-1; j_call: TRBJ1-5; clone_size: many; d_call: TRBD1; cdr3_aa: CSVRDRDNQPQHF; cdr3_nt: TGCAGCGTTCGGGACAGAGACAATCAGCCCCAGCATTTT
v_call: TRBV12-3/TRBV12-4; j_call: TRBJ2-7; clone_size: many; d_call: NA; cdr3_aa: CASSLWESYEQYF; cdr3_nt: TGTGCCAGCAGTTTGTGGGAATCCTACGAGCAGTACTTC
v_call: TRBV27; j_call: TRBJ1-1; clone_size: many; d_call: NA; cdr3_aa: CASSPTWDTSEAFF; cdr3_nt: TGTGCCAGCAGTCCGACTTGGGATACATCCGAAGCTTTCTTT
v_call: TRBV12-5; j_call: TRBJ1-2; clone_size: many; d_call: TRBD1; cdr3_aa: CASGLSTGYGYTF; cdr3_nt: TGTGCTAGTGGTTTGTCGACAGGGTATGGCTACACCTTC
v_call: TRBV5-1; j_call: TRBJ1-3; clone_size: many; d_call: NA; cdr3_aa: CASRADSGNTIYF; cdr3_nt: TGCGCCAGTAGGGCTGACTCTGGAAACACCATATATTTT